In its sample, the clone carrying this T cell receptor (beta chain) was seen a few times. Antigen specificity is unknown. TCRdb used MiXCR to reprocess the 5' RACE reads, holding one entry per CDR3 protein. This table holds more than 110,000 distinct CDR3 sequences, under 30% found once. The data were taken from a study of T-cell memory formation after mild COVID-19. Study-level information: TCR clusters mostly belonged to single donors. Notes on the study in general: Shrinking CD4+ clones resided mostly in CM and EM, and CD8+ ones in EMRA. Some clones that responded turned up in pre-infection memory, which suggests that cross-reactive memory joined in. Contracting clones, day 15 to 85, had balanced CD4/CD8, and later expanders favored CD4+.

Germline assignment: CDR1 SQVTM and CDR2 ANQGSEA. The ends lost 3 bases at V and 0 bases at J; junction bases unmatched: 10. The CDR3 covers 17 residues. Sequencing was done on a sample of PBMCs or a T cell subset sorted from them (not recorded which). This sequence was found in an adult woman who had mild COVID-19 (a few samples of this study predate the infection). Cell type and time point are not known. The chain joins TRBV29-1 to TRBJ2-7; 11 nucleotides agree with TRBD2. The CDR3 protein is CSVEGTGTSGFSYEQYF. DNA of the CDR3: TGCAGCGTTGAGGGGACCGGGACTAGCGGTTTCTCCTACGAGCAGTACTTC.